This is a list of T cell receptor beta chains from one sample in a study of Ad26.COV2.S vaccination and SARS-CoV-2 variants. Some clones are missing from TCRdb's copy, which holds only in-frame ones; the method was immunoSEQ multiplex PCR. The table shows some 480,000 clones, with roughly 87% occurring only once. The specimen comprised peripheral blood, sampled in a trial of Ad26.COV2.S vaccine versus placebo. The receptor source for this set is a person between 18 and 60 years old who received the Ad26.COV2.S COVID-19 vaccine or a placebo. CDR3s include the opening cysteine and the closing phenylalanine or tryptophan.

TRBV19	CASMGLASPSYNEQFF
TRBV19	CASSLDGTGVTGYTF
TRBV6-5	CASSYVRGWETQYF
TRBV24-1	CATSDLMTGANVLTF
TRBV4-3	CASSQVPGSGNTQYF
TRBV7-3	CASSDDGTRAAYF
TRBV6-6	CAISEGFSSYEQYF
TRBV7-3	CASSFGFNQPQHF
TRBV29-1	CSVIPARGGHEQYF
TRBV7-2	CASSSIPGGGYTF
TRBV4-3	CASSQEGLTDTQYF
TRBV7-2	CASSTDGYSNQPQHF
TRBV27	CASSPTWNRGTEAFF
TRBV7-8	CASSPKGLAGADEQFF
TRBV5-1	CASSPDSNSPLHF
TRBV4-2	CASSQAGTDYGYTF
TRBV14	CASSQVGGGPKTGAQYF
TRBV7-2	CASSQGAGGPYEQYF
TRBV28	CASSLPNQPQHF
TRBV11-2	CASSLGPGTSGSWEQFF
TRBV12-3/TRBV12-4	CASRPERVTEAFF
TRBV6-5	CASSYRDVQGGEQFF
TRBV30	CAWSLRGSQPQHF
TRBV5-8	CASSLEGARNQPQHF
TRBV9	CASSVEAKRGGQETQYF
TRBV5-8	CASSRLTGVLPYGYTF
TRBV7-8	CASSLWGVGTGELFF
TRBV7-6	CASSPSRATETQYF
TRBV9	CASSALGGGTNSYNEQFF
TRBV5-6	CASSLASYNEQFF
TRBV18	CASSPHPQRSGNTIYF
TRBV30	CAWSLTGTRGEKLFF
TRBV11-3	CASSLDGTSGFEQYF
TRBV6-5	CASSLTGQNTEAFF
TRBV6-6	CASSPGSSYNEQFF
TRBV5-3	CARSVRTTLTGELFF
TRBV27	CASSPHWGETQYF
TRBV7-8	CASSQERLAAYEQYF
TRBV10-3	CAISEIGRGNNQPQHF
TRBV9	CASSELAGGHTDTQYF
TRBV30	CAWTGEISYEQYF
TRBV29-1	CSVGVLNTEAFF
TRBV29-1	CSVGGRLGAGELFF
TRBV28	CASSLNGAVVDEQFF
TRBV7-2	CASSLRGGHNLRAFF
TRBV6-1	CASSESVTTNYGYTF
TRBV6-4	CASSETLGNSPLHF
TRBV28	CASSLSGIVHEQYF
TRBV5-8	CASSLDSSNQPQHF
TRBV24-1	CATSDPGQFQPQHF
TRBV5-4	CASSLGNRGFETQYF
TRBV29-1	CSVRDTSYEQYF
TRBV7-2	CASSLGSSSANYGYTF
TRBV7-2	CASSYNLETQYF
TRBV12-3/TRBV12-4	CASSLGQGLEAFF
TRBV5-1	CASSARAGVRQETQYF
TRBV28	CASSLPYEQYF
TRBV15	CATSTGTVSHYGYTF
TRBV6-5	CASSLLAGRSTQYF
TRBV3-1/TRBV3-2	CASSHSGGSNYGYTF